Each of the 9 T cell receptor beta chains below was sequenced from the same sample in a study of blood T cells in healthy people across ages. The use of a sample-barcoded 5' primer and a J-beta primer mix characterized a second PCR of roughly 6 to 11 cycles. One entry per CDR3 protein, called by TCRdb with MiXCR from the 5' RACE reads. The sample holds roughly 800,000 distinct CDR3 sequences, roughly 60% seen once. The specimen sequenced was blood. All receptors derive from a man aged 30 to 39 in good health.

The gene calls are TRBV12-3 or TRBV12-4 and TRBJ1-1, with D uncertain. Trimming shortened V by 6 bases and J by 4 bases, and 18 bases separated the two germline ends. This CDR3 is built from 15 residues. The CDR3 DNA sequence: TGTGCCAGCAGAATTAGGGCAATTAAAGGCACTGAAGCTTTCTTT. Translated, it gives CASRIRAIKGTEAFF.

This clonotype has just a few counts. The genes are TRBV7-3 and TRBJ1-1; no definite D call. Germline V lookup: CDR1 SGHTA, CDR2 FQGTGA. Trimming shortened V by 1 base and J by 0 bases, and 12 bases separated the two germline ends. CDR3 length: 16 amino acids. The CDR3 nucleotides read TGTGCCAGCAGCTTAAACCCTCTGGGAATGAACACTGAAGCTTTCTTT. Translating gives CASSLNPLGMNTEAFF.

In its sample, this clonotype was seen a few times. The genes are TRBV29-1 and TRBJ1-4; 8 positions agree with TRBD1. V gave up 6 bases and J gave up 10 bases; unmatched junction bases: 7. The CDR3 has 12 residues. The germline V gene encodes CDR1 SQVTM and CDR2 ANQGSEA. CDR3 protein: CSVGQGGGKLFF. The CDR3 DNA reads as TGCAGCGTAGGACAGGGCGGTGGAAAACTGTTTTTT.

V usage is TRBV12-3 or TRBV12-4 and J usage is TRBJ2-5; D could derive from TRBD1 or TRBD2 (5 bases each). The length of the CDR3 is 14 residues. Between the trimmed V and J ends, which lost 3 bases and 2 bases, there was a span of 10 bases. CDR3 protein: CASSFGTRQETQYF. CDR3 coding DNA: TGTGCCAGCAGTTTCGGGACCCGACAAGAGACCCAGTACTTC.

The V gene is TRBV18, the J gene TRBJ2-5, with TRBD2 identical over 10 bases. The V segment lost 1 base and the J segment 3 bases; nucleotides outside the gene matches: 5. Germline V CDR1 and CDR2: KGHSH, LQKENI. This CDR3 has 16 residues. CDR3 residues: CASSPQASGGEETQYF. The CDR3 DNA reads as TGTGCCAGCTCACCACAAGCCAGCGGGGGGGAAGAGACCCAGTACTTC.

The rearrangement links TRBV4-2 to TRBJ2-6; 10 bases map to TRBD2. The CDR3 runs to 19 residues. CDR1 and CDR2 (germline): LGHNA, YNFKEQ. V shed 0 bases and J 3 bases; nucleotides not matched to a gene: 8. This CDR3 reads CASSQETASGGFGANVLTF. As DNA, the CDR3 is TGTGCCAGCAGCCAAGAAACGGCTAGCGGGGGCTTTGGGGCCAACGTCCTGACTTTC.

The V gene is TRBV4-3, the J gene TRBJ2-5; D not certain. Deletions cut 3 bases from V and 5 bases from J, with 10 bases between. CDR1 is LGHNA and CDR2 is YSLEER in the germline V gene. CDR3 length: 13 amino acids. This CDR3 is CASSHVLWETQYF. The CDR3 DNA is TGCGCCAGCAGCCATGTCCTTTGGGAGACCCAGTACTTC.

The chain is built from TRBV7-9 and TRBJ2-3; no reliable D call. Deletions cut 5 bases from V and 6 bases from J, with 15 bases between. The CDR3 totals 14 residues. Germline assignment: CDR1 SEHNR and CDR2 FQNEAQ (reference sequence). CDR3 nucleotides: TGTGCCAGCAGCCGTACTATAAGGGCTGATACGCAGTATTTT. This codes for CASSRTIRADTQYF. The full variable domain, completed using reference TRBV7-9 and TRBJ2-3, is DTGVSQNPRHKITKRGQNVTFRCDPISEHNRLYWYRQTLGQGPEFLTYFQNEAQLEKSRLLSDRFSAERPKGSFSTLEIQRTEQGDSAMYLCASSRTIRADTQYFGPGTRLTVL.

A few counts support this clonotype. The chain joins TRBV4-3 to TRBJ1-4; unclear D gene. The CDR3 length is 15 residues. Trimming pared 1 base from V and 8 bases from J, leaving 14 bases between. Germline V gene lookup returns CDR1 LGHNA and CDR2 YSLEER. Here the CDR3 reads CASSQVETTSEKLFF. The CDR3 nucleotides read TGCGCCAGCAGCCAAGTGGAAACAACCAGCGAAAAACTGTTTTTT.